This passage covers 30 T cell receptor beta chains from one sample sequenced in a study of blood T cell repertoires in COVID-19. Measured with immunoSEQ multiplex PCR; TCRdb has only the in-frame clones, and not every one. The sample yields over 150,000 clones, 94% seen once. Sequenced input: peripheral blood. Source of these receptors: a man under 40 with COVID-19, enrolled during active disease.

CDR3 nucleotides: TGCGCCAGCAGCCTGGGACAAGCCCACGAGCAGTACTTC. Its translation is CASSLGQAHEQYF. The chain joins TRBV5-1 to TRBJ2-7; a possible D gene is TRBD1 (6 bases). Trimming removed 4 bases at V and 5 bases at J, with 13 bases between. This CDR3 is built from 13 residues. Looked up from germline, CDR1 is SGHRS and CDR2 is YFSETQ.

The chain recombines TRBV9 with TRBJ2-5; D not certain. CDR3 length: 13 amino acids. Germline values: CDR1 SGDLS, CDR2 YYNGEE. Trimming pared 0 bases from V and 3 bases from J, leaving 6 bases between. CDR3 sequence (DNA): TGTGCCAGCAGCGTAGCTACGGAAGAGACCCAGTACTTC. Protein product: CASSVATEETQYF. Based on the CDR3 plus reference TRBV9 and TRBJ2-5, the full variable domain is DSGVTQTPKHLITATGQRVTLRCSPRSGDLSVYWYQQSLDQGLQFLIQYYNGEERAKGNILERFSAQQFPDLHSELNLSSLELGDSALYFCASSVATEETQYFGPGTRLLVL.

The rearrangement joins TRBV27 to TRBJ2-2; 7 nucleotides align to TRBD1. The CDR3 runs to 17 residues. V shed 6 bases, J shed 2 bases, and the junction held 12 bases outside the gene matches. Germline V gene data show CDR1 as MNHEY and CDR2 as SMNVEV (reference sequence). The DNA of the CDR3 is TGTGCCAGCAGAGAGGGGGCCCTCGACCTAAACACCGGGGAGCTGTTTTTT. Translating gives CASREGALDLNTGELFF.

The rearrangement uses TRBV28 and TRBJ1-1; 9 nucleotides match TRBD1. CDR3 length: 13 amino acids. V lost 4 bases to trimming and J lost 7 bases; unmatched junction nucleotides: 4. Germline V CDR1 and CDR2: MDHEN, SYDVKM. This CDR3 reads CASSSGTGLEAFF. CDR3 nucleotides: TGTGCCAGCAGTTCCGGGACAGGGCTTGAAGCTTTCTTT.

The CDR3 DNA reads as TGTGCCAGCAGCTTTCGCGGGGACTTCGGCTATGGCTACACCTTC. This gives the protein CASSFRGDFGYGYTF. The chain has TRBV5-5 and TRBJ1-2, with D perhaps matching TRBD1 (5 bases). CDR1 and CDR2 from the germline V gene are SGHKS and YYEKEE (reference sequence). This CDR3 contains 15 residues. The V gene lost 2 bases and the J gene lost 4 bases, with 15 bases spanning the gap.

This clone has only one observation. V is TRBV7-3 and J is TRBJ2-5; D not resolved. Trimming left V 2 bases short and J 5 bases short, with 15 bases between. Germline CDR1 SGHTA, CDR2 FQGTGA. The CDR3 has 15 residues. CDR3 bases: TGTGCCAGCAGCTTAGTGTCAGGCGTTGGGGAGACCCAGTACTTC. Translated: CASSLVSGVGETQYF.

This chain links TRBV27 with TRBJ1-6; a weak D match, TRBD1 (6 bases). This CDR3 comprises 16 residues. The V gene's germline CDR1 is MNHEY and CDR2 SMNVEV (reference sequence). The V gene lost 4 bases and the J gene lost 10 bases, with 20 bases spanning the gap. The CDR3 region is CASSSLPTGGGSPLHF. Written as DNA, the CDR3 is TGTGCCAGCAGTTCATTACCGACTGGTGGGGGCTCACCCCTCCACTTT.

This chain uses TRBV20-1 with TRBJ2-5, with 10 bases fitting TRBD2. This CDR3 is 15 amino acids long. Germline CDR1 and CDR2: DFQATT and SNEGSKA (reference sequence). V shed 3 bases and J 5 bases; nucleotides not matched to a gene: 9. The CDR3 reads CSASLVLAGDETQYF. The DNA for the CDR3 is TGCAGTGCTAGTTTAGTGCTAGCGGGGGACGAGACCCAGTACTTC.

The J gene is TRBJ2-7, the V gene TRBV4-1; 8 bases match TRBD1. The V gene's germline CDR1 is MGHRA and CDR2 YSYEKL. CDR3 length equals 14 residues. J was trimmed by 7 bases and V by 4 bases; bases with no gene match: 9. The DNA of the CDR3 is TGCGCCAGCAGCCCGCCGGACAGGGCGGGGGAGCAGTACTTC. It codes for CASSPPDRAGEQYF.

The chain uses TRBV11-2 and TRBJ1-2; the D is unclear. The CDR3 is 15 residues long. V was shortened by 5 bases and J by 7 bases, with 20 bases between the two germline ends. CDR1 is SGHAT and CDR2 is FQNNGV in the germline V gene. CDR3 sequence reads: CASSPLEGREPGYTF. The CDR3, as DNA: TGTGCCAGCAGCCCCCTTGAGGGTCGGGAGCCTGGCTACACCTTC.

As for this clone: The same CDR3 is also encoded by other DNA sequences in this sample. The chain has TRBV12-3 or TRBV12-4 and TRBJ1-2; no clear D gene. Trimming stripped 1 base from V and 4 bases from J, with 4 bases between. CDR3 size: 12 residues. The CDR3 DNA sequence: TGTGCCAGCAGTTTAGGCAGCTATGGCTACACCTTC. The encoded protein is CASSLGSYGYTF.

The V and J genes are TRBV5-1 and TRBJ1-1; tentatively, D is TRBD1 (5 bases). This CDR3 region has 15 residues. The ends were cut back, 4 bases at V and 9 bases at J, with 22 bases in the middle. In germline, CDR1 is SGHRS, CDR2 YFSETQ. CDR3 nucleotide sequence: TGCGCCAGCAGCCTGGGGCTAGAAGGCTCTGCGAAAGCTTTCTTT. It translates to CASSLGLEGSAKAFF.

This clone has at least ten counts. The J gene is TRBJ2-7, the V gene TRBV27; TRBD2 matches at 13 bases. The V and J ends lost 6 bases and 3 bases, in that order; junction bases with no gene match: 14. Per the germline V gene, CDR1 is MNHEY and CDR2 is SMNVEV (reference sequence). The CDR3 length is 18 residues. The CDR3 loop is CASRPGTSGKGKFYEQYF. In DNA, the CDR3 is TGTGCCAGCAGGCCCGGGACTAGCGGGAAGGGGAAATTCTACGAGCAGTACTTC.

On this clone: This sample also contains other DNA sequences that code for the same CDR3. The rearrangement joins TRBV11-2 to TRBJ2-5; 10 bases agree with TRBD2. CDR1 is SGHAT, CDR2 FQNNGV, per germline. The CDR3 spans 13 residues. The trim removed 4 bases at V and 5 bases at J, leaving 1 base unmatched. CDR3 bases: TGTGCCAGCAGCTCTAGCGGGGGTGAGACCCAGTACTTC. Its translation: CASSSSGGETQYF.

The chain recombines TRBV4-1 with TRBJ1-2, with D perhaps matching TRBD1 (5 bases). V lost 1 base and J lost 3, with 15 bases in between. The CDR3 has 16 residues. Germline assignment: CDR1 MGHRA and CDR2 YSYEKL. The CDR3 loop is CASSQGAGGGYYGYTF. The CDR3, as DNA: TGCGCCAGCAGCCAAGGGGCAGGTGGGGGGTACTATGGCTACACCTTC.

This clone was seen a single time. The chain employs TRBV19 and TRBJ1-6; TRBD1 might be the D (6 bases). The germline CDR1 and CDR2 sequences are LNHDA and SQIVND (reference sequence). There are 13 residues in the CDR3. The V gene lost 1 base and the J gene lost 9 bases, with 7 bases spanning the gap. As DNA, the CDR3 is TGTGCCAGTAGTATAGGAGGGGGTTCACCCCTCCACTTT. Its protein product is CASSIGGGSPLHF.

This rearrangement joins TRBV3-1 (or the pseudogene TRBV3-2) to TRBJ2-2, with 8 bases aligning to TRBD1. Trimming removed 0 bases from V and 7 bases from J; junction bases left unmatched: 10. The CDR3 totals 17 residues. Per the germline V gene, CDR1 is LGHDT and CDR2 is YNNKEL (reference sequence). The CDR3 sequence: CASSQEGAGGAGGELFF. CDR3 DNA: TGTGCCAGCAGCCAAGAAGGGGCAGGGGGCGCAGGCGGGGAGCTGTTTTTT.

V gene TRBV5-6 combines with J gene TRBJ2-5, with 8 bases matching TRBD1. The length of the CDR3 is 16 residues. J was trimmed by 5 bases and V by 3 bases; bases with no gene match: 12. CDR1 is SGHDT, CDR2 YYEEEE, per germline. Written as DNA, the CDR3 is TGTGCCAGCAGCTCGGACAGGGAACCCCACAAGGAGACCCAGTACTTC. This encodes CASSSDREPHKETQYF.

This rearrangement joins TRBV4-2 to TRBJ2-1, with 9 bases fitting TRBD2. The CDR3 is 16 amino acids. Germline loops: CDR1 LGHNA, CDR2 YNFKEQ. Losses at the gene ends were 0 bases for V and 6 bases for J; bases not matched to a gene: 6. The CDR3 loop reads CASSQEPSGALNEQFF. The CDR3 nucleotides are TGTGCCAGCAGCCAAGAGCCTAGCGGGGCCCTCAATGAGCAGTTCTTC.

The chain employs TRBV19 and TRBJ1-1; weak D call: TRBD1 (5 bases). CDR1 is LNHDA and CDR2 is SQIVND in the germline V gene (reference sequence). V dropped 7 bases and J dropped 6 bases, with 21 bases sitting between them. This CDR3 region has 15 residues. DNA of the CDR3: TGTGCCAGTAAAGCAGGTCAGGGTAGATTCCCTGAAGCTTTCTTT. The encoded protein is CASKAGQGRFPEAFF.

The chain recombines TRBV12-3 or TRBV12-4 with TRBJ1-1; D unresolved. Trimming removed 6 bases at V and 7 bases at J, with 15 bases between. The CDR3 loop spans 13 amino acids. The DNA for the CDR3 is TGTGCCAGCAGCCCCAGTCTATCGGGTGAAGCTTTCTTT. Its translation is CASSPSLSGEAFF.

V usage is TRBV28 and J usage is TRBJ1-2; maybe TRBD1 (5 bases). Germline CDR1 reads MDHEN; CDR2 reads SYDVKM. The CDR3 is 13 residues long. Trimming removed 6 bases from V and 3 bases from J, with 11 bases in between. The CDR3 coding sequence is TGTGCCAGCAGCTTGGGGCCACACTATGGCTACACCTTC. It translates to CASSLGPHYGYTF.

The rearrangement uses TRBV20-1 and TRBJ2-1; 10 bases match TRBD2. Per germline, CDR1 DFQATT and CDR2 SNEGSKA (reference sequence). CDR3 size: 17 residues. J lost 0 bases, V lost 3 bases, and 8 bases had no gene match. The CDR3 region has the DNA TGCAGTGCTAGTCGGGCTAGCGGGGGAAGCTCCTACAATGAGCAGTTCTTC. Amino acid sequence: CSASRASGGSSYNEQFF.

The CDR3 region is CASSLERQGARSNYGYTF. CDR3 DNA: TGTGCCAGCAGCTTAGAAAGACAGGGAGCAAGGTCTAACTATGGCTACACCTTC. This rearrangement joins TRBV7-6 to TRBJ1-2; 7 bases are shared with TRBD1. The CDR3 loop spans 18 amino acids. Germline CDR1 and CDR2: SGHVS and FNYEAQ. The V and J ends lost 1 base and 0 bases, in that order; junction bases with no gene match: 11.

The chain's CDR3 is CASSPLPLPGANVLTF. Written as DNA, the CDR3 is TGTGCCAGCTCACCACTCCCTCTTCCTGGGGCCAACGTCCTGACTTTC. This chain uses TRBV18 with TRBJ2-6; D not certain. Trimming left V 1 base short and J 2 bases short, with 9 bases between. This CDR3 is 16 amino acids long. From germline, CDR1 is KGHSH and CDR2 LQKENI.

This chain joins TRBV23-1 and TRBJ2-3, with 7 positions matching TRBD1. TRBV23-1 is recorded as an ORF, its role being uncertain. Unmatched junction bases numbered 12, after V lost 7 bases and J lost 2 bases. CDR3 size: 16 residues. The CDR3 loop reads CASTHPRDSNTDTQYF. The CDR3 bases are TGCGCCAGCACCCACCCCCGGGACAGCAACACAGATACGCAGTATTTT.

This sequence joins TRBV9 and TRBJ2-3; D may be TRBD1 (6 bases). In germline, CDR1 is SGDLS, CDR2 YYNGEE. CDR3 size: 13 residues. The germline V and J ends were trimmed by 2 bases and 5 bases, with 9 bases remaining between them. The CDR3: CASSVGRGDTQYF. For the CDR3, the DNA is TGTGCCAGCAGCGTCGGCAGGGGAGATACGCAGTATTTT.

V usage is TRBV5-6 and J usage is TRBJ1-1; D uncertain. Germline V gene lookup returns CDR1 SGHDT and CDR2 YYEEEE. The CDR3 covers 15 residues. V was clipped by 2 bases and J by 0 bases, with 11 bases between them. The CDR3 sequence: CASSFFREMNTEAFF. CDR3 in DNA: TGTGCCAGCAGCTTTTTCCGGGAAATGAACACTGAAGCTTTCTTT.

The V gene is TRBV6-7, the J gene TRBJ1-1; 7 nucleotides align to TRBD1. Being an ORF, TRBV6-7 has a function that is uncertain. The V gene end was trimmed by 8 bases and the J gene end by 6 bases; junction bases not matched to a gene: 24. This CDR3 region has 18 residues. The CDR3 loop reads CASSNAGRGRVVSSEAFF. The DNA for the CDR3 is TGTGCCAGCTCCAACGCCGGAAGGGGGCGCGTAGTCAGCTCTGAAGCTTTCTTT.

The chain has TRBV28 and TRBJ1-3; 8 nucleotides align to TRBD1. This CDR3 has 14 residues. J lost 4 bases, V lost 10 bases, and 9 bases had no gene match. The germline V gene encodes CDR1 MDHEN and CDR2 SYDVKM. For the CDR3, the DNA is TGTGCCACCCGATCAGGGGGCGAGGGAAACACCATATATTTT. This codes for CATRSGGEGNTIYF.